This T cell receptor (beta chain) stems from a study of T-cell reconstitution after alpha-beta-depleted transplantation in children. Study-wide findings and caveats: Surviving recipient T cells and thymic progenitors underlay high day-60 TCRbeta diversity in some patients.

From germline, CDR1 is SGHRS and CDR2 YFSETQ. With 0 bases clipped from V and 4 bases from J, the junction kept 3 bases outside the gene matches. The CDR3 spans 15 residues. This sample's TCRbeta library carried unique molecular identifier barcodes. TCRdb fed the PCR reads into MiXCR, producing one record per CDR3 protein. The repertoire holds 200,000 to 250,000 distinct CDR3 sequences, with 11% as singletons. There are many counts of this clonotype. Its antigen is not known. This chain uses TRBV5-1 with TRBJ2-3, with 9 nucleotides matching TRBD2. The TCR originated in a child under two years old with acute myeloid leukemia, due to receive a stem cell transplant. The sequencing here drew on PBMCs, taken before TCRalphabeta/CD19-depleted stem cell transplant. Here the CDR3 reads CASSLGLADADTQYF. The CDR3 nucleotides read TGCGCCAGCAGCTTGGGACTAGCGGACGCAGATACGCAGTATTTT.